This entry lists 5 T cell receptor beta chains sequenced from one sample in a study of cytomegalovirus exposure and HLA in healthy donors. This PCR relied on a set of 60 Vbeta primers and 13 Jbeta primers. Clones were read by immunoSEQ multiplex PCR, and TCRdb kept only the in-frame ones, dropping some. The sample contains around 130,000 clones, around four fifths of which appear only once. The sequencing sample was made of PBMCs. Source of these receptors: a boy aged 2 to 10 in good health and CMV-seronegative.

The CDR3 nucleotides read TGTGCCAGCAGCTTGGTAGGGGGTAGAGCGGAAACCTACGAGCAGTACGTC. It yields the protein CASSLVGGRAETYEQYV. The rearrangement links TRBV5-6 to TRBJ2-7, with a possible D match to TRBD1 (6 bases). V was clipped by 0 bases and J by 2 bases, with 18 bases between them. The V gene's germline CDR1 is SGHDT and CDR2 YYEEEE. This CDR3 has 17 amino acids.

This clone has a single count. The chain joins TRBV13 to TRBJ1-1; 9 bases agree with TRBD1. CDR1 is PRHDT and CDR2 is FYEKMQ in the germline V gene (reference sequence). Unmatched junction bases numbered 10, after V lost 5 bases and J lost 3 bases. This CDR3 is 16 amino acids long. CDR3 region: CASSPRGTGRYTEAFF. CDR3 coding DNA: TGTGCCAGCAGCCCCCGGGGGACAGGGAGGTACACTGAAGCTTTCTTT.

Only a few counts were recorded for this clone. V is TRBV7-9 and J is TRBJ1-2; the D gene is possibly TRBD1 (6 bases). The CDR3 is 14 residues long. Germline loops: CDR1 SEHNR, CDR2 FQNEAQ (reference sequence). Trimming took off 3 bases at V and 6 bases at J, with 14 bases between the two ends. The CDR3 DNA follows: TGTGCCAGCAGCTTGCTTGGGACAAGTGATGGCTACACCTTC. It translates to CASSLLGTSDGYTF.

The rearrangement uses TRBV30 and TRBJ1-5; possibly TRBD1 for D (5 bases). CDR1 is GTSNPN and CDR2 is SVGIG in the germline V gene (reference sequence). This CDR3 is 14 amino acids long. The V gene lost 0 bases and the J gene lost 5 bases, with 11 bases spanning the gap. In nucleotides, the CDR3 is TGTGCCTGGAGTGTAGCCCAGGGTTATCAGCCCCAGCATTTT. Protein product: CAWSVAQGYQPQHF.

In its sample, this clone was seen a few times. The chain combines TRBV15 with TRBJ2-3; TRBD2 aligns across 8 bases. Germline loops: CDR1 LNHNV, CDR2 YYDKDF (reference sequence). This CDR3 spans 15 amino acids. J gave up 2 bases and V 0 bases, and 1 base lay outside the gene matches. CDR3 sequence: CATSREAGATDTQYF. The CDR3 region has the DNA TGTGCCACCAGCAGAGAAGCGGGGGCCACAGATACGCAGTATTTT.